This entry is about one T cell receptor (beta chain). These data come from a study of control samples from healthy donors and cancer patients. Trimming shortened V by 0 bases and J by 12 bases, and 20 bases separated the two germline ends. The CDR3 is made up of 16 amino acids. Germline V gives CDR1 MNHNS, CDR2 SASEGT. Measured with immunoSEQ multiplex PCR; TCRdb has only the in-frame clones, and not every one. The sample has about 100,000 clones, 80% to 90% seen once. The sequencing input was blood. The chain couples TRBV6-1 to TRBJ1-4; maybe TRBD1 (6 bases). This receptor was obtained from a man between 25 and 39 years old in good health. The CDR3 DNA reads as TGTGCCAGCAGTGAAGCCGGGACAACTATTCCGGGGGAACTGTTTTTT. Amino acid sequence: CASSEAGTTIPGELFF.